The clone carrying this TCR beta chain occurred once. These data are taken from a study of blood T cell repertoires in COVID-19. Study details: Italy, Spain and the United States were the sources of the convalescent and acute COVID-19 samples.

CDR3 size: 15 residues. V lost 0 bases, J lost 5 bases, and 7 bases stayed unmatched. Per germline, CDR1 SGHTS and CDR2 YDEGEE. Produced via immunoSEQ multiplex PCR; TCRdb's table is partial and in-frame only. This table holds approximately 480,000 clones, 89% found once. Those enrolled in Seattle joined during active infection and were followed longitudinally afterward. V is TRBV5-8 and J is TRBJ2-7; 8 positions agree with TRBD1. Sequenced sample: peripheral blood. This TCR derives from a man between 18 and 29 years old with COVID-19, enrolled during active disease. CDR3 nucleotide sequence: TGTGCCAGCAGCTTGGAGACAGGGGCCAGGAACGAGCAGTACTTC. Amino acid sequence: CASSLETGARNEQYF.